This TCR beta chain was recovered during a study of control samples from healthy donors and cancer patients. The V and J ends lost 5 bases and 2 bases respectively, with 20 bases between them. This CDR3 has 17 residues. CDR1 SGHTA and CDR2 FQGNSA come from the germline V gene. TCRdb keeps only in-frame clones here, not all; method: immunoSEQ multiplex PCR. This table holds 150,000 to 200,000 clones, approximately 92% found once. This clone was found a few times. The gene calls are TRBV7-2 and TRBJ2-3, with unresolved D. The sequenced sample consisted of blood. The sequence came from a man younger than 35 in good health. The CDR3 reads CASSPRGSVIITDTQYF. Written as DNA, the CDR3 is TGTGCCAGCAGCCCCAGAGGAAGCGTCATAATCACAGATACGCAGTATTTT.